Listed below are T cell receptor beta chains from one sample, sequenced in a study of CD4+ T cells in melanoma. Libraries were prepared by immunoSEQ multiplex PCR; TCRdb keeps only in-frame clonotypes and omits some of them. The table has about 190 clones, under 75% seen once; the top ten hold roughly 25%. Sequenced input: cells sorted by PD-1 expression. The receptors were sampled from a human donor with melanoma. Each CDR3 is given with its conserved first and last residue. The order of the fields is J gene, V gene, D gene, clone size, CDR3 protein, CDR3 DNA. A D gene is named only where the DNA matches it firmly. The size field is filled for only some rows; it gives once, few, many or a size class.

j_gene: TRBJ2-7
v_gene: TRBV20-1
d_gene: NA
abundance: NA
CDR3aa: CSLASSYEQYF
CDR3nt: TGCAGCCTAGCGAGCTCCTACGAGCAGTACTTC

j_gene: TRBJ2-3
v_gene: TRBV27
d_gene: NA
abundance: NA
CDR3aa: CAIKPLRTSSTDTQYF
CDR3nt: TGTGCCATCAAACCCCTCAGGACTTCTAGCACAGATACGCAGTATTTT

j_gene: TRBJ2-2
v_gene: TRBV7-6
d_gene: TRBD2
abundance: NA
CDR3aa: CASSLNRPTSGGTGELFF
CDR3nt: TGTGCCAGCAGCTTAAATAGGCCTACTAGCGGGGGGACCGGGGAGCTGTTTTTT

j_gene: TRBJ2-5
v_gene: TRBV5-1
d_gene: NA
abundance: NA
CDR3aa: CASSLETMGKTQYF
CDR3nt: TGCGCCAGCAGCTTGGAGACTATGGGAAAGACCCAGTACTTC

j_gene: TRBJ2-4
v_gene: TRBV28
d_gene: NA
abundance: NA
CDR3aa: CASARRAQGNIQYF
CDR3nt: TGTGCCAGCGCCCGTAGGGCTCAGGGAAACATTCAGTACTTC

j_gene: TRBJ2-5
v_gene: TRBV7-3
d_gene: TRBD1
abundance: NA
CDR3aa: CASSPTGQGETQYF
CDR3nt: TGTGCCAGCAGCCCCACCGGACAGGGGGAGACCCAGTACTTC

j_gene: TRBJ2-7
v_gene: TRBV27
d_gene: TRBD2
abundance: NA
CDR3aa: CASSPRAGGLSYEQYF
CDR3nt: TGTGCCAGCAGTCCCAGAGCGGGAGGCCTCTCCTACGAGCAGTACTTC

j_gene: TRBJ2-4
v_gene: TRBV19
d_gene: NA
abundance: NA
CDR3aa: CASSISTGNIQYF
CDR3nt: TGTGCCAGTAGTATTAGCACCGGGAACATTCAGTACTTC

j_gene: TRBJ2-7
v_gene: TRBV5-1
d_gene: NA
abundance: NA
CDR3aa: CASSLGSGGSDEQYF
CDR3nt: TGCGCCAGCAGCTTGGGGTCGGGGGGCAGTGACGAGCAGTACTTC

j_gene: TRBJ1-4
v_gene: TRBV18
d_gene: NA
abundance: NA
CDR3aa: CASSPYGGPQNEKLFF
CDR3nt: TGTGCCAGCTCACCTTACGGCGGACCCCAAAATGAAAAACTGTTTTTT

j_gene: TRBJ2-3
v_gene: TRBV5-6
d_gene: TRBD2
abundance: NA
CDR3aa: CASSLESGRGRDTQYF
CDR3nt: TGTGCCAGCAGCTTGGAAAGCGGGAGGGGAAGGGATACGCAGTATTTT

j_gene: TRBJ2-6
v_gene: TRBV6-1
d_gene: NA
abundance: NA
CDR3aa: CASSESGAFTSGANVLTF
CDR3nt: TGTGCCAGCAGTGAATCAGGGGCCTTCACCTCTGGGGCCAACGTCCTGACTTTC

j_gene: TRBJ2-3
v_gene: TRBV5-1
d_gene: TRBD2
abundance: few
CDR3aa: CASSPRLAVSSTDTQYF
CDR3nt: TGCGCCAGCAGCCCGAGACTAGCGGTATCTAGCACAGATACGCAGTATTTT

j_gene: TRBJ2-2
v_gene: TRBV25-1
d_gene: NA
abundance: NA
CDR3aa: CAPYPLEHRGAVF
CDR3nt: TGTGCCCCCTACCCCCTCGAACACCGGGGAGCTGTTTTT